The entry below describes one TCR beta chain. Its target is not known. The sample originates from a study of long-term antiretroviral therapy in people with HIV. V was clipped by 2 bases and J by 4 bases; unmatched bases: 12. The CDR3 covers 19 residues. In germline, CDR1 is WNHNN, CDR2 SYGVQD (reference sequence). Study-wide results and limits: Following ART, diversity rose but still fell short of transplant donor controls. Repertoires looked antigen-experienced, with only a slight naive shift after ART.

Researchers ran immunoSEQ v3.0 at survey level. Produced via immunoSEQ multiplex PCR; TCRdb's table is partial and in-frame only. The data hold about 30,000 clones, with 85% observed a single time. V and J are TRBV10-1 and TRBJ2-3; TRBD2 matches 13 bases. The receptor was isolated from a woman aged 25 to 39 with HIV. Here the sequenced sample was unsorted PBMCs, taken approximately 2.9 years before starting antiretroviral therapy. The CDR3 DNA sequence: TGCGCCAGCAGTGAGCCTAGACTAGCGGGGGGCCATGGGTCAGATACGCAGTATTTT. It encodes CASSEPRLAGGHGSDTQYF.